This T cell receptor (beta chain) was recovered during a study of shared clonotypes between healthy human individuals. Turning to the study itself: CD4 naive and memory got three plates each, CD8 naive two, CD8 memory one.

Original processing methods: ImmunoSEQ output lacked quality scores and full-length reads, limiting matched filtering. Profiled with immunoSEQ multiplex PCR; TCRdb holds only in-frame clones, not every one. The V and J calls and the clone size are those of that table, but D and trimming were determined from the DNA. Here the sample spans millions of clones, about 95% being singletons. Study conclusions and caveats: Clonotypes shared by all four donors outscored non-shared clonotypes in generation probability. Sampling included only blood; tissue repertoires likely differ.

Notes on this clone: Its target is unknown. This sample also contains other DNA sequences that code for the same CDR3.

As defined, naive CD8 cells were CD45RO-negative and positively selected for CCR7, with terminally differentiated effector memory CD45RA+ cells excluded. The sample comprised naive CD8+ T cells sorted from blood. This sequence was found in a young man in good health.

CDR3 residues: CASSLAPSSYEQYF. The CDR3 nucleotides are TGTGCCAGCAGCTTGGCCCCGAGCTCCTACGAGCAGTACTTC. The chain is built from TRBV5-4 and TRBJ2-7, with D unclear. This CDR3 region has 14 residues. Trimming removed 0 bases from V and 0 bases from J, with 7 bases in between. CDR1 is SGHNT and CDR2 is YYREEE in the germline V gene (reference sequence). Supplemented by reference TRBV5-4 and TRBJ2-7, the full variable domain reads ETGVTQSPTHLIKTRGQQVTLRCSSQSGHNTVSWYQQALGQGPQFIFQYYREEENGRGNFPPRFSGLQFPNYSSELNVNALELDDSALYLCASSLAPSSYEQYFGPGTRLTVT.